The rows below give T cell receptor beta chains drawn from one sample of a study of T-cell reconstitution after alpha-beta-depleted transplantation in children. TCRdb analysed the PCR reads with MiXCR anew, one entry per CDR3 protein. Among a few hundred thousand distinct CDR3 sequences, more than 20% were seen once, and the ten largest hold 36%. Here the sequenced sample was PBMCs, taken before TCRalphabeta/CD19-depleted stem cell transplant. The receptors come from a boy under two years old with Wiskott-Aldrich syndrome, due to receive a stem cell transplant. Each CDR3 is given with its conserved first and last residue. The D gene is left open where the match is weak. Size is stated for part of the rows, as once, few or many counts, or as a class when the clone is expanded.

clone size	V gene	D gene	CDR3 length	J gene	CDR3 DNA	CDR3 protein
few	TRBV30	TRBD2	13	TRBJ2-1	TGTGCCTGGAAACTAGCGGGAGGTAGTGAGCAGTTCTTC	CAWKLAGGSEQFF
-	TRBV6-1	-	16	TRBJ2-7	TGTGCCAGCAGTGAAAAGGGCGGACTCCCTTTGTTAAAGCAGTACTTC	CASSEKGGLPLLKQYF
-	TRBV3-1	TRBD2	16	TRBJ2-1	TGTGCCAGCAGCCAAGATCATCCAGCGGGAAAAAATGAGCAGTTCTTC	CASSQDHPAGKNEQFF
-	TRBV20-1	TRBD1	14	TRBJ2-4	TGCAGTGCCGCGGACAGGGTGGCCAAAAACATTCAGTACTTC	CSAADRVAKNIQYF
-	TRBV9	-	13	TRBJ2-5	TGTGCCAGCAGCGTTGACTGGGGGGAGACCCAGTACTTC	CASSVDWGETQYF
-	TRBV24-1	-	15	TRBJ1-1	TGTGCCACCAGTGATCCGAGGACGGGGAACACTGAAGCTTTCTTT	CATSDPRTGNTEAFF
-	TRBV7-9	-	15	TRBJ1-4	TGTGCCAGCAGCCGACGGACACCAACTAATGAAAAACTGTTTTTT	CASSRRTPTNEKLFF
-	TRBV5-1	-	17	TRBJ1-1	TGCGCCAGCAGCTTCGGAGCCCTGAGGACGGCGAACACTGAAGCTTTCTTT	CASSFGALRTANTEAFF
few	TRBV7-6	-	16	TRBJ1-5	TGTGCCAGCAGCTTAGATCTGCAGGGAAGCTTGCAGCCCCAGCATTTT	CASSLDLQGSLQPQHF
-	TRBV3-1	-	14	TRBJ2-1	TGTGCCAGCAGCCAAGTGGTAGCTTTCAATGAGCAGTTCTTC	CASSQVVAFNEQFF
-	TRBV20-1	TRBD2	16	TRBJ2-4	TGCAGTGCTGTTATTCAGCGGGAGGGCTCCAAAAACAGTCAGTACTTC	CSAVIQREGSKNSQYF
-	TRBV6-5	TRBD1	16	TRBJ2-4	TGTGCCAGCAGTTTAAAACCCGGGACAGGGAAAAACATTCAGTACTTC	CASSLKPGTGKNIQYF
-	TRBV15	-	15	TRBJ1-1	TGTGCCACCAGCAGGTCTAGACAGATGAACACTGAAGCTTTCTTT	CATSRSRQMNTEAFF
-	TRBV6-1	-	15	TRBJ2-7	TGTGCCAGCAGCCCCCACGACAGGGGAGGGTACGAGCAGTACTTC	CASSPHDRGGYEQYF
-	TRBV2	-	15	TRBJ2-7	TGTGCCAGCAGGGAAACGGGGCTGAGCTCCTACGAGCAGTACTTC	CASRETGLSSYEQYF
-	TRBV6-5	-	14	TRBJ2-5	TGTGCCAGCAGTTATTTCGGGGGTCAAGAGACCCAGTACTTC	CASSYFGGQETQYF
few	TRBV11-2	-	15	TRBJ1-2	TGTGCCAGCAGGTCTCCGGGACGGCCTAACTATGGCTACACCTTC	CASRSPGRPNYGYTF
-	TRBV5-5	-	17	TRBJ2-7	TGTGCCAGCAGCTTGTTTCCCGGGGCCAGCTATCTCTACGAGCAGTACTTC	CASSLFPGASYLYEQYF
-	TRBV12-3/TRBV12-4	TRBD2	15	TRBJ2-5	TGTGCCAGCAGTCCGCGGACTAGCGGTTGGGAGACCCAGTACTTC	CASSPRTSGWETQYF
few	TRBV11-2	TRBD1	16	TRBJ1-3	TGTGCCAGCAGCACGGACAGGGCCTTCTCTGGAAACACCATATATTTT	CASSTDRAFSGNTIYF